The 18 T cell receptor beta chains in this list originate from one sample, sequenced in a study of tumor-infiltrating lymphocytes in primary liver carcinoma. Unsorted bulk tissue of roughly 19-30 mg yielded co-extracted RNA and DNA. Production of TCR beta cDNA used approximately 0.55 ug total RNA together with a constant-region primer. Three-round nested multiplex PCR performed with slightly modified ARM-PCR produced the TCR beta libraries. PCR rounds one and two used TRBV1-TRBV30 forward primers with a C-beta reverse primer for 10 cycles each. MiXCR was run by TCRdb on the multiplex PCR reads, yielding one entry per CDR3 protein. The sample yields around 99,000 distinct CDR3 sequences, 55% to 75% seen once. The sample taken for sequencing was tumor-adjacent normal liver tissue. The origin of the receptors is a middle-aged man with primary liver carcinoma and hepatitis B virus infection.

A word on this clonotype: Germline and junction disagree at one end, which may indicate a read error. This sequence joins TRBV29-1 and TRBJ2-7; a possible D gene is TRBD2 (5 bases). CDR3 size: 11 residues. CDR1 and CDR2 (germline): SQVTM, ANQGSEA. The CDR3 nucleotides are TGTAGCGACGGGGAGTCCTACGAGCAGTACTTC. It specifies CSDGESYEQYF.

As concerns this clonotype: This could be a read error, since a much larger clone is one nucleotide away. The chain uses TRBV6-5 and TRBJ2-2; TRBD1 agrees at 7 bases. Per germline, CDR1 MNHEY and CDR2 SVGAGI. CDR3 length equals 14 residues. The CDR3 is CAGRPSGGTGELFF. CDR3 DNA: TGTGCCGGCAGACCGTCAGGGGGCACCGGGGAGCTGTTTTTT.

Notes on this clonotype: This could be a read error, since a much larger clone is one nucleotide away. The chain links TRBV10-3 to TRBJ2-1; tentative D call: TRBD2 (6 bases). CDR1 is ENHRY and CDR2 is SYGVKD in the germline V gene. Trimming shortened V by 10 bases and J by 7 bases, and 14 bases separated the two germline ends. This CDR3 region has 12 residues. The CDR3 is CATRMGRNEQFF. The CDR3 region has the DNA TGTGCCACCCGCATGGGGAGGAATGAGCAGTTCTTC.

As concerns this clonotype: Just one base apart from a much larger clone, this may be a read error. V and J are TRBV5-4 and TRBJ2-4; TRBD2 is a possible D gene (6 bases). The CDR3 has 18 amino acids. Germline loops: CDR1 SGHNT, CDR2 YYREEE (reference sequence). As DNA, the CDR3 is TGTGCCAGCAGCTTTACAGGAGGGCTGAGAAGGGCCAAAACCATTCAGTACTTC. This encodes CASSFTGGLRRAKTIQYF.

This clonotype was recorded once. A read error may account for a junction end that differs from germline. The genes are TRBV11-2 and TRBJ2-5, with 8 bases identical to TRBD1. The CDR3 extends over 16 amino acids. Germline V lookup: CDR1 SGHAT, CDR2 FQNNGV. The CDR3 DNA sequence: TGTGCCAGCAACTTAGGCCTGACAGGGGACGGAGAGACCCAGTACTTT. Translation gives CASNLGLTGDGETQYF.

About this clonotype: It may be a read error: a sequence one base away is much more abundant. V usage is TRBV5-6 and J usage is TRBJ2-1; D may be TRBD1 (6 bases). The germline gives CDR1 SGHDT, CDR2 YYEEEE. The CDR3 length is 16 residues. In DNA, the CDR3 is TGTGCCAACAGCCCCACCGGGACAACCTCCTACAATGAGCAGTTCTTC. This translates into CANSPTGTTSYNEQFF. Based on the CDR3 plus reference TRBV5-6 and TRBJ2-1, the full variable domain is DAGVTQSPTHLIKTRGQQVTLRCSPKSGHDTVSWYQQALGQGPQFIFQYYEEEERQRGNFPDRFSGHQFPNYSSELNVNALLLGDSALYLCANSPTGTTSYNEQFFGPGTRLTVL.

The chain links TRBV6-5 to TRBJ2-7, with TRBD2 matching over 8 bases. V lost 2 bases and J lost 5; bases outside the gene matches: 5. CDR3 length: 14 amino acids. CDR1 is MNHEY, CDR2 SVGAGI, per germline. The CDR3 is CASSYDGRAHEQYF. CDR3 DNA: TGTGCCAGCAGTTACGACGGGAGGGCCCACGAGCAGTACTTC.

The V and J genes are TRBV11-2 and TRBJ2-2; possibly TRBD1 for D (5 bases). This CDR3 spans 15 amino acids. CDR1 and CDR2 from the germline V gene are SGHAT and FQNNGV. V was trimmed by 6 bases and J by 5 bases, leaving 16 bases between them. The DNA of the CDR3 is TGTGCCAGCAGTTCCCAGGGTGTTGAGACCGGGGAGCTGTTTTTT. Translation: CASSSQGVETGELFF.

Of note for this clonotype: This may come from a read error, since a much larger clone is one base off. V is TRBV11-2 and J is TRBJ2-5, with 7 bases aligning to TRBD2. Germline V gene sequence: CDR1 SGHAT, CDR2 FQNNGV. The CDR3 runs to 13 residues. V dropped 11 bases and J dropped 0; count of bases not matched to a gene: 6. The CDR3 bases are TGTGCCTGGAGTCGGGGGGACCAAGAGACCCAGTACTTC. Its translation: CAWSRGDQETQYF.

In its sample, this clonotype was seen a few times. Possible read error: a much larger clone is one base away. V is TRBV4-1 and J is TRBJ1-1; perhaps TRBD1 as D (5 bases). In germline, CDR1 is MGHRA, CDR2 YSYEKL. V gave up 5 bases and J gave up 1 base, with 11 bases separating them. The CDR3 has 14 amino acids. In nucleotides, the CDR3 is TGCGCCAGCAGCTGGGTCAGGGCGAACACTGAAGCTTTCTTT. Amino acid sequence: CASSWVRANTEAFF.

As regards this clonotype: This likely comes from a read error, as the CDR3 has no conserved phenylalanine or tryptophan at its end. The genes are TRBV7-9 and TRBJ1-1, with D unclear. V dropped 1 base and J dropped 0 bases, with 9 bases sitting between them. This CDR3 contains 15 residues. Germline V gene sequence: CDR1 SEHNR, CDR2 FQNEAQ (reference sequence). CDR3 region: CASSLVTGMNTEAFS. DNA of the CDR3: TGTGCCAGCAGCTTAGTTACGGGCATGAACACTGAAGCTTTCTCT.

Note on this clonotype: A much bigger clone sits one base away, suggesting this may be a read error. The chain uses TRBV29-1 and TRBJ2-7, with D perhaps TRBD1 (6 bases). The CDR3 consists of 12 residues. Germline-derived CDR1 and CDR2 are SQVTM and ANQGSEA. Trimming stripped 8 bases from V and 3 bases from J, with 14 bases between. CDR3 in amino acids: CSLRTDRYEQYF. CDR3 coding DNA: TGCAGCCTTAGGACAGATCGCTACGAGCAGTACTTC.

A note on this clonotype: The CDR3 ends on some other residue instead of the conserved phenylalanine or tryptophan, so this is likely a read error. The chain links TRBV6-5 to TRBJ2-1; 14 bases match TRBD2. Unmatched junction bases numbered 7, after V lost 6 bases and J lost 9 bases. Germline CDR1 MNHEY, CDR2 SVGAGI. The CDR3 has 15 amino acids. The CDR3 protein is CASRGLAGEHIEQFY. CDR3 sequence (DNA): TGTGCCAGCAGGGGACTAGCGGGGGAACACATTGAGCAGTTCTAC.

On this clonotype itself: The conserved closing phenylalanine or tryptophan is absent in this CDR3, likely reflecting a read error. DNA for the CDR3: TGTGCCAGCAGTTATACGACAGGATCCTACAAGCAGTACTTA. Translation: CASSYTTGSYKQYL. This chain connects TRBV12-3 or TRBV12-4 to TRBJ2-7; D perhaps matches TRBD1 (6 bases). The CDR3 runs 14 residues.

Details on this clonotype: Since a much larger clone is just one base distant, this may be a read error. This CDR3 is missing its conserved last phenylalanine or tryptophan, likely due to a read error. The chain couples TRBV5-6 to TRBJ2-7; 11 bases are shared with TRBD2. The CDR3 runs 16 residues. Trimming took 0 bases from V and 5 from J; bases not matched to a gene: 7. The germline V gene has CDR1 SGHDT and CDR2 YYEEEE. CDR3 DNA: TGTGCCAGCAGCTTGGGACTAGCGGGATTCCAGGACGAGCAGTACTCC. This translates into CASSLGLAGFQDEQYS.

This chain joins TRBV28 and TRBJ2-5; the D gene could be TRBD1 or TRBD2 (5 bases each). CDR3 length equals 15 residues. Germline assignment: CDR1 MDHEN and CDR2 SYDVKM. CDR3 DNA sequence: TGTGTCATCAGCAAGGCCGGGGCCCTTGGAGAGACCCAGTACTTC. Its protein is CVISKAGALGETQYF.

The chain employs TRBV28 and TRBJ1-5; D call uncertain. Germline V gene sequence: CDR1 MDHEN, CDR2 SYDVKM. V lost 6 bases and J 7 bases, leaving 10 bases between the germline ends. CDR3 length: 12 amino acids. In nucleotides, the CDR3 is TGTGCCAGCAGACCCGCGGAGCAGCCCCAGCATTTT. Encoded protein: CASRPAEQPQHF.

This clonotype was seen many times. The chain combines TRBV10-3 with TRBJ2-7; TRBD2 matches at 7 bases. The J segment lost 0 bases and the V segment lost 6 bases, leaving 8 bases of the junction unmatched. CDR3 length equals 15 residues. The V gene's germline CDR1 is ENHRY and CDR2 SYGVKD. The CDR3 reads CAIRSSGTSSYEQYF. In DNA form, the CDR3 reads TGTGCCATCAGGTCTAGCGGTACGAGCTCCTACGAGCAGTACTTC.